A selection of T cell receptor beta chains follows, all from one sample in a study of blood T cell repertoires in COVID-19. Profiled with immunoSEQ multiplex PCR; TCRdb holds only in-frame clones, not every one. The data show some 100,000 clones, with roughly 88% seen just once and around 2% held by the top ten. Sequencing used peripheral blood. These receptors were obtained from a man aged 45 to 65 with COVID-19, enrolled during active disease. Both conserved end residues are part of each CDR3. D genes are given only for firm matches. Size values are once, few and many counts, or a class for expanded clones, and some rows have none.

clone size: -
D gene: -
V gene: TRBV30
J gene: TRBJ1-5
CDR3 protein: CAWSWQDNQPQHF
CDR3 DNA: TGTGCCTGGAGTTGGCAGGACAATCAGCCCCAGCATTTT

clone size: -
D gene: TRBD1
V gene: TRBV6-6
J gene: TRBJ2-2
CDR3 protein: CASRLGQGITGELFF
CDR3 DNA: TGTGCCAGCAGGTTGGGACAGGGGATCACCGGGGAGCTGTTTTTT

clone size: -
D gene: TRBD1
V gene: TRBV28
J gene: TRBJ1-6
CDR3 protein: CASSSTGVSSYNSPLHF
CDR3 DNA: TGTGCCAGCAGTTCGACAGGGGTTAGCTCCTATAATTCACCCCTCCACTTT

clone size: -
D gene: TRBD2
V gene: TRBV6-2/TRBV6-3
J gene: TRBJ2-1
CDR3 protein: CASNPLRQIKTSGGDEQFF
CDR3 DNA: TGTGCCAGCAACCCACTAAGACAAATTAAGACTAGCGGGGGGGATGAGCAGTTCTTC

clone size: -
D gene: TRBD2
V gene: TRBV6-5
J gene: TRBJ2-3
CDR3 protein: CASREGLAEGTQYF
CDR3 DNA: TGTGCCAGCAGGGAGGGACTAGCGGAGGGTACGCAGTATTTT

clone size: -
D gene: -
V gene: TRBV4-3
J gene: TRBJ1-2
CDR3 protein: CASSQDLWGQGYTF
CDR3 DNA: TGCGCCAGCAGCCAAGATCTCTGGGGGCAAGGCTACACCTTC

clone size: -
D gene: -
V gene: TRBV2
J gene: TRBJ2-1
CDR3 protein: CASSERGLSSYNEQFF
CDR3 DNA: TGTGCCAGCAGTGAAAGGGGCCTAAGCTCCTACAATGAGCAGTTCTTC

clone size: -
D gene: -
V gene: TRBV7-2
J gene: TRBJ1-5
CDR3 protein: CASSFFRGNQPQHF
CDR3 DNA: TGTGCCAGCAGCTTTTTCCGAGGCAATCAGCCCCAGCATTTT

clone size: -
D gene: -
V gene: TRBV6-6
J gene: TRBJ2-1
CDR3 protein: CASSNGWGGFDEQFF
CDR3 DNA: TGTGCCAGCAGTAACGGGTGGGGGGGCTTTGATGAGCAGTTCTTC

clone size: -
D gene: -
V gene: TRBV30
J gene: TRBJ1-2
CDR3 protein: CAWDQGYGYTF
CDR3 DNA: TGTGCCTGGGATCAGGGCTATGGCTACACCTTC

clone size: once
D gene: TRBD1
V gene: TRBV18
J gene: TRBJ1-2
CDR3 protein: CASSPGQAGGYTF
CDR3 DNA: TGTGCCAGCTCACCCGGACAGGCAGGGGGCTACACCTTC

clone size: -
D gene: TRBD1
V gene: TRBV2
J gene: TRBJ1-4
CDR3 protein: CASVAQGATNEKLFF
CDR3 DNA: TGTGCCAGCGTGGCACAGGGGGCAACTAATGAAAAACTGTTTTTT

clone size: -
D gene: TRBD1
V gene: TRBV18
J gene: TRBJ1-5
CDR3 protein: CASSAQGQANQPQHF
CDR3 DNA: TGTGCCAGCTCAGCCCAAGGACAGGCTAATCAGCCCCAGCATTTT

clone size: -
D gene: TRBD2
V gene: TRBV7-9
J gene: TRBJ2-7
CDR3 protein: CASSFFGLAGSKISYEQYF
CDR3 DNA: TGTGCCAGCAGCTTCTTCGGACTAGCGGGGAGTAAGATCTCCTACGAGCAGTACTTC

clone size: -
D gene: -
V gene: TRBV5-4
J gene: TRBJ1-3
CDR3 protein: CASSFFGTFEGNTIYF
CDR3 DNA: TGTGCCAGCAGCTTTTTCGGGACTTTTGAGGGAAACACCATATATTTT

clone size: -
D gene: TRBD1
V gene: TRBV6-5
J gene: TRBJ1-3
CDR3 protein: CASRDGTGSGNTIYF
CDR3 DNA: TGTGCCAGCAGGGACGGGACAGGGTCTGGAAACACCATATATTTT

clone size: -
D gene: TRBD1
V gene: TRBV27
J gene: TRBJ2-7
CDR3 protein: CASSSRQGNYEQYF
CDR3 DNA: TGTGCCAGCAGTTCACGACAGGGGAACTACGAGCAGTACTTC